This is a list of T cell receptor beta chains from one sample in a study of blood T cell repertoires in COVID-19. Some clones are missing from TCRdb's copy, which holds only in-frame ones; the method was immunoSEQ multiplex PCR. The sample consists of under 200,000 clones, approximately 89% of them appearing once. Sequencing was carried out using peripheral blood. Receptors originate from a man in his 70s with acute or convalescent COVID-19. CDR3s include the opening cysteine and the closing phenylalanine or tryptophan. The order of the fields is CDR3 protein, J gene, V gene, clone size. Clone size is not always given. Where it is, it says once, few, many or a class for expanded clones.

cdr3_aa: CASRAQGTGEQFF
j_call: TRBJ2-1
v_call: TRBV6-1
clone_size: few

cdr3_aa: CASRALEGSYEQYF
j_call: TRBJ2-7
v_call: TRBV5-1
clone_size: -

cdr3_aa: CASSFYGRVYGYTF
j_call: TRBJ1-2
v_call: TRBV7-7
clone_size: -

cdr3_aa: CASSPPGQRDYGYTF
j_call: TRBJ1-2
v_call: TRBV19
clone_size: -

cdr3_aa: CASSQVAQKAFF
j_call: TRBJ1-1
v_call: TRBV3-1/TRBV3-2
clone_size: -

cdr3_aa: CASSQGGLYSNQPQHF
j_call: TRBJ1-5
v_call: TRBV5-5
clone_size: -

cdr3_aa: CAWSPHPGGPNTGELFF
j_call: TRBJ2-2
v_call: TRBV30
clone_size: -

cdr3_aa: CASSITGAEGYTF
j_call: TRBJ1-2
v_call: TRBV2
clone_size: -

cdr3_aa: CASSPGLAGPETQYF
j_call: TRBJ2-5
v_call: TRBV7-6
clone_size: -

cdr3_aa: CASSLVLAGVIGELFF
j_call: TRBJ2-2
v_call: TRBV5-1
clone_size: -

cdr3_aa: CASSQGDRGGEKLFF
j_call: TRBJ1-4
v_call: TRBV4-2
clone_size: -

cdr3_aa: CASSLGWQGGYSNQPQHF
j_call: TRBJ1-5
v_call: TRBV7-9
clone_size: -

cdr3_aa: CASSLWGTGQGHNEQFF
j_call: TRBJ2-1
v_call: TRBV27
clone_size: -

cdr3_aa: CAGSTGVSYNSPLHF
j_call: TRBJ1-6
v_call: TRBV28
clone_size: -

cdr3_aa: CASSQGNYGYTF
j_call: TRBJ1-2
v_call: TRBV11-2
clone_size: -

cdr3_aa: CASKGPTNYGYTF
j_call: TRBJ1-2
v_call: TRBV6-5
clone_size: once

cdr3_aa: CASSKPLAGVPNEQFF
j_call: TRBJ2-1
v_call: TRBV7-9
clone_size: -

cdr3_aa: CASSPNRDRGRETQYF
j_call: TRBJ2-5
v_call: TRBV2
clone_size: -

cdr3_aa: CASSLRDILNTGELFF
j_call: TRBJ2-2
v_call: TRBV28
clone_size: -

cdr3_aa: CASSLQRGRDFF
j_call: TRBJ2-1
v_call: TRBV7-2
clone_size: once

cdr3_aa: CASSLRYRGEKLFF
j_call: TRBJ1-4
v_call: TRBV7-2
clone_size: few

cdr3_aa: CASSFGRGLLYGYTF
j_call: TRBJ1-2
v_call: TRBV27
clone_size: -

cdr3_aa: CASSRAGTGGIQETQYF
j_call: TRBJ2-5
v_call: TRBV5-5
clone_size: -

cdr3_aa: CASSLQANYGYTF
j_call: TRBJ1-2
v_call: TRBV12-3/TRBV12-4
clone_size: few

cdr3_aa: CASSIGGPGDYGYTF
j_call: TRBJ1-2
v_call: TRBV19
clone_size: few

cdr3_aa: CASSQNRGGTEAFF
j_call: TRBJ1-1
v_call: TRBV28
clone_size: -

cdr3_aa: CASSRTGGGEQYF
j_call: TRBJ2-7
v_call: TRBV5-4
clone_size: -

cdr3_aa: CASSDRDRGHGEQYF
j_call: TRBJ2-7
v_call: TRBV2
clone_size: -

cdr3_aa: CASSQAAWSTDTQYF
j_call: TRBJ2-3
v_call: TRBV4-2
clone_size: -

cdr3_aa: CSALTGGNEKLFF
j_call: TRBJ1-4
v_call: TRBV29-1
clone_size: -

cdr3_aa: CATSDSGLAGGTDTQYF
j_call: TRBJ2-3
v_call: TRBV24-1
clone_size: -

cdr3_aa: CASSPGPSMDYEQYF
j_call: TRBJ2-7
v_call: TRBV5-1
clone_size: once

cdr3_aa: CASSAGPSNNEQFF
j_call: TRBJ2-1
v_call: TRBV5-6
clone_size: -

cdr3_aa: CASSEGTRNTEAFF
j_call: TRBJ1-1
v_call: TRBV6-1
clone_size: -

cdr3_aa: CASSEQGDWYEQYF
j_call: TRBJ2-7
v_call: TRBV6-1
clone_size: once

cdr3_aa: CASRYLPGGSNYGYTF
j_call: TRBJ1-2
v_call: TRBV6-5
clone_size: -

cdr3_aa: CAWSVPGEQYF
j_call: TRBJ2-7
v_call: TRBV30
clone_size: -

cdr3_aa: CATSRQGASNTGELFF
j_call: TRBJ2-2
v_call: TRBV15
clone_size: -

cdr3_aa: CASRQGVYGYTF
j_call: TRBJ1-2
v_call: TRBV6-5
clone_size: -